Listed below are T cell receptor beta chains from one sample, sequenced in a study of cytomegalovirus exposure and HLA in healthy donors. Sequenced by immunoSEQ multiplex PCR; TCRdb stores in-frame clones only, minus some. The data hold 150,000 to 200,000 clones, with more than 70% observed a single time. The sample comprised PBMCs. These receptors all stem from a woman aged 40 to 50 in good health and CMV-seronegative. Each CDR3 is given with its conserved first and last residue. The order of the fields is CDR3 protein, CDR3 DNA, CDR3 length, V gene, clone size, D gene, J gene. D genes are given only for firm matches. Clone size is given for some rows only: seen once, a few or many times, or a class if the clone is expanded.

CASRLGRGEIYGYTF TGTGCAAGTCGCTTAGGGAGGGGTGAGATTTATGGCTACACCTTC 15 TRBV12-2 NA NA TRBJ1-2
CASSLDGLFEGTQYF TGTGCCAGCAGCTTAGATGGACTGTTTGAGGGTACGCAGTATTTT 15 TRBV11-2 NA NA TRBJ2-3
CASSLAGEDEKLFF TGTGCCAGCAGCTTAGCCGGGGAGGATGAAAAACTGTTTTTT 14 TRBV11-2 NA NA TRBJ1-4
CSVEGLLRNTEAFF TGCAGCGTTGAAGGTCTGTTGAGGAACACTGAAGCTTTCTTT 14 TRBV29-1 NA NA TRBJ1-1
CASSISRIATNEKLFF TGTGCCAGTAGTATCTCCAGAATTGCAACTAATGAAAAACTGTTTTTT 16 TRBV19 NA NA TRBJ1-4
CASSLAHGTGYGYTF TGTGCCAGCAGCTTGGCACACGGCACGGGCTATGGCTACACCTTC 15 TRBV5-4 NA NA TRBJ1-2
CASRGPNTEAFF TGTGCCAGCAGGGGCCCGAACACTGAAGCTTTCTTT 12 TRBV28 NA NA TRBJ1-1
CASSFSSGYNEQFF TGTGCCAGCAGCTTTTCTAGCGGCTACAATGAGCAGTTCTTC 14 TRBV7-6 NA TRBD2 TRBJ2-1
CASSFSSGTSVTGELFF TGTGCCAGCAGCTTTTCCTCCGGGACTAGCGTAACCGGGGAGCTGTTTTTT 17 TRBV9 NA TRBD2 TRBJ2-2
CASSEVGRGHEQYF TGTGCCAGCAGTGAGGTCGGCAGGGGTCACGAGCAGTACTTC 14 TRBV6-1 NA NA TRBJ2-7
CAIGQGVSNTEAFF TGTGCCATAGGACAGGGGGTTTCAAACACTGAAGCTTTCTTT 14 TRBV10-3 NA TRBD1 TRBJ1-1
CASGQGPPWIHEQFF TGTGCCAGCGGACAGGGTCCTCCCTGGATCCATGAGCAGTTCTTC 15 TRBV27 NA TRBD1 TRBJ2-1
CASSSSTDTQYF TGTGCCAGCAGCTCGAGCACAGATACGCAGTATTTT 12 TRBV7-2 NA NA TRBJ2-3
CASRLAAAYNEQFF TGTGCCAGCCGACTAGCGGCAGCCTACAATGAGCAGTTCTTC 14 TRBV6-6 NA TRBD2 TRBJ2-1
CASSEGGQAFYGYTF TGTGCCAGCAGTGAAGGGGGACAGGCTTTCTATGGCTACACCTTC 15 TRBV2 NA TRBD1 TRBJ1-2
CASSLRLAGADEQFF TGTGCCAGCAGCTTAAGACTAGCGGGAGCCGATGAGCAGTTCTTC 15 TRBV11-3 NA TRBD2 TRBJ2-1
CASSEGLNNQPQHF TGTGCCAGCAGTGAGGGGCTGAACAATCAGCCCCAGCATTTT 14 TRBV2 NA NA TRBJ1-5
CASSPATGGTYNEQFF TGTGCCAGCTCGCCCGCAACGGGAGGAACTTACAATGAGCAGTTCTTC 16 TRBV18 NA TRBD2 TRBJ2-1
CASSLSGRAPRSYNEQFF TGTGCCAGCAGCTTAAGCGGGAGGGCCCCTAGGTCCTACAATGAGCAGTTCTTC 18 TRBV7-2 NA TRBD2 TRBJ2-1
CASSQDAGQEGNSPLHF TGCGCCAGCAGCCAAGATGCGGGACAGGAGGGCAATTCACCCCTCCACTTT 17 TRBV4-3 NA TRBD1 TRBJ1-6
CASSQSLMRYEQYF TGCGCCAGCAGCCAATCCTTGATGAGATACGAGCAGTACTTC 14 TRBV4-3 NA NA TRBJ2-7
CASRGGATPYGYTF TGTGCCAGTCGCGGGGGGGCCACCCCCTATGGCTACACCTTC 14 TRBV19 NA NA TRBJ1-2
CASSSYYGYTF TGTGCCAGCAGCAGCTACTATGGCTACACCTTC 11 TRBV9 NA NA TRBJ1-2
CASKTGGGANYGYTF TGTGCCAGCAAAACGGGAGGGGGAGCTAACTATGGCTACACCTTC 15 TRBV19 NA NA TRBJ1-2
CASSKQGEDGYTF TGCGCCAGCAGCAAACAGGGGGAGGATGGCTACACCTTC 13 TRBV5-1 NA TRBD1 TRBJ1-2
CASSGTGYSSYEQYF TGTGCCAGCAGCGGGACAGGGTACAGCTCCTACGAGCAGTACTTC 15 TRBV6-5 NA TRBD1 TRBJ2-7
CASSKAGAASGNTIYF TGTGCCAGCAGCAAGGCGGGCGCCGCCTCTGGAAACACCATATATTTT 16 TRBV9 few NA TRBJ1-3
CASSVGLVNNEQFF TGTGCCAGCAGCGTAGGGCTAGTAAACAATGAGCAGTTCTTC 14 TRBV9 NA NA TRBJ2-1
CASSLRRATDTQYF TGTGCCAGCAGCTTACGTAGAGCCACAGATACGCAGTATTTT 14 TRBV7-6 once NA TRBJ2-3
CASSASLVLGAGELFF TGTGCCAGCAGCGCCTCCCTAGTGCTTGGAGCCGGGGAGCTGTTTTTT 16 TRBV9 NA NA TRBJ2-2
CASMTSGRTDTQYF TGTGCCAGTATGACTAGCGGGAGGACAGATACGCAGTATTTT 14 TRBV19 NA TRBD2 TRBJ2-3
CAISERGGSNEQFF TGTGCCATCAGTGAACGGGGCGGGAGTAATGAGCAGTTCTTC 14 TRBV10-3 NA TRBD2 TRBJ2-1
CSGGQGLGTEAFF TGCAGCGGGGGACAGGGGCTTGGCACTGAAGCTTTCTTT 13 TRBV29-1 NA TRBD1 TRBJ1-1
CASSPGGSEAFF TGTGCCAGCAGCCCAGGGGGCTCCGAAGCTTTCTTT 12 TRBV7-3 NA TRBD1 TRBJ1-1
CSVVGTGNQPQHF TGCAGCGTGGTAGGGACAGGCAATCAGCCCCAGCATTTT 13 TRBV29-1 NA TRBD1 TRBJ1-5
CASSLYTGGLGDTQYF TGTGCCAGCAGCTTATACACGGGAGGGCTTGGAGATACGCAGTATTTT 16 TRBV7-2 NA TRBD2 TRBJ2-3
CASSLGIRLGETQYF TGTGCCAGTAGTCTCGGGATAAGGTTAGGCGAGACCCAGTACTTC 15 TRBV19 NA NA TRBJ2-5
CASSTGTPLEQYF TGTGCCTCGTCCACCGGGACACCTTTAGAGCAGTACTTC 13 TRBV30 NA NA TRBJ2-7
CASSPSIRGSQGEQYF TGTGCCAGCTCACCATCGATCCGCGGTTCCCAGGGCGAGCAGTACTTC 16 TRBV18 NA NA TRBJ2-7
CASSFWGGLSNQPQHF TGTGCCAGCAGCTTTTGGGGGGGGCTAAGCAATCAGCCCCAGCATTTT 16 TRBV5-6 NA NA TRBJ1-5
CASSFDNEQFF TGTGCCAGCAGTTTCGACAATGAGCAGTTCTTC 11 TRBV27 NA NA TRBJ2-1
CASTSGAGELFF TGTGCCAGCACCTCGGGGGCCGGGGAGCTGTTTTTT 12 TRBV28 NA NA TRBJ2-2
CARLSNSSNQPQHF TGCGCCCGACTCTCTAATTCTAGCAATCAGCCCCAGCATTTT 14 TRBV10-1 NA NA TRBJ1-5
CASSQGVLAGDTDTQYF TGCGCCAGCAGCCAAGGGGTCCTAGCGGGAGATACAGATACGCAGTATTTT 17 TRBV4-3 NA TRBD2 TRBJ2-3
CASSFSSGEQFF TGTGCCAGCAGCTTTAGTAGCGGTGAGCAGTTCTTC 12 TRBV11-2 NA NA TRBJ2-1
CASSVRGILGYNEQFF TGTGCCAGCAGCGTTAGAGGAATCCTTGGGTACAATGAGCAGTTCTTC 16 TRBV9 NA NA TRBJ2-1
CASSQEVSGRETQYF TGCGCCAGCAGCCAAGAGGTTAGCGGGAGAGAGACCCAGTACTTC 15 TRBV4-3 NA TRBD2 TRBJ2-5
CAWTTGLDEQFF TGTGCCTGGACGACAGGGTTGGATGAGCAGTTCTTC 12 TRBV30 NA TRBD1 TRBJ2-1
CATSRDVAGFNQPQHF TGTGCCACCAGCAGAGACGTTGCAGGGTTTAATCAGCCCCAGCATTTT 16 TRBV15 NA NA TRBJ1-5
CASSLVPGRETQYF TGTGCCAGCAGCTTAGTCCCAGGGAGGGAGACCCAGTACTTC 14 TRBV7-2 NA NA TRBJ2-5
CASIRTGGQNGYTF TGTGCCAGCATAAGGACAGGGGGACAGAATGGCTACACCTTC 14 TRBV2 NA TRBD1 TRBJ1-2
CASSFRLGSTDTQYF TGTGCCAGCAGCTTCCGACTAGGTAGCACAGATACGCAGTATTTT 15 TRBV9 NA NA TRBJ2-3
CASSESDYIYNEQFF TGTGCCAGCAGTGAATCGGACTACATTTACAATGAGCAGTTCTTC 15 TRBV6-1 NA NA TRBJ2-1
CVRSPIPGGAFF TGTGTCAGAAGCCCTATTCCGGGGGGAGCTTTCTTT 12 TRBV7-5 NA NA TRBJ1-1
CASSFRLAVTDEQFF TGTGCCAGTAGTTTCCGGCTAGCGGTCACGGATGAGCAGTTCTTC 15 TRBV19 NA TRBD2 TRBJ2-1
CSSSLDGGGSTEAFF TGTTCCAGCAGCTTAGATGGGGGAGGAAGCACTGAAGCTTTCTTT 15 TRBV7-9 NA NA TRBJ1-1
CASSSGQEHTDTQYF TGTGCCAGCAGCAGCGGACAGGAACACACAGATACGCAGTATTTT 15 TRBV5-4 NA TRBD1 TRBJ2-3